This TCR beta chain was captured in a study of cytomegalovirus exposure and HLA in healthy donors. Study-level results: In a later analysis, at a false discovery rate of 0.05, roughly 17,000 TCR beta sequences matched HLA alleles.

The primer mix had 60 Vbeta and 13 Jbeta primers. TCRdb's table, derived via immunoSEQ multiplex PCR, lists solely in-frame clones and lacks some. The sample contains about 190,000 clones, around 84% of which appear only once. Points on this clone: Its target is unknown.

The germline V gene encodes CDR1 SGHNT and CDR2 YYREEE (reference sequence). The V gene end was trimmed by 5 bases and the J gene end by 2 bases; junction bases not matched to a gene: 7. This CDR3 contains 15 residues. The specimen was PBMCs. The V gene is TRBV5-4, the J gene TRBJ2-7, with 10 bases that match TRBD1. The TCR originated in a woman aged 50 to 60 in good health and CMV-seropositive. This chain's CDR3 is CASSPDRGRPYEQYF. The CDR3 DNA sequence: TGTGCCAGCAGTCCAGACAGGGGGCGCCCCTACGAGCAGTACTTC.